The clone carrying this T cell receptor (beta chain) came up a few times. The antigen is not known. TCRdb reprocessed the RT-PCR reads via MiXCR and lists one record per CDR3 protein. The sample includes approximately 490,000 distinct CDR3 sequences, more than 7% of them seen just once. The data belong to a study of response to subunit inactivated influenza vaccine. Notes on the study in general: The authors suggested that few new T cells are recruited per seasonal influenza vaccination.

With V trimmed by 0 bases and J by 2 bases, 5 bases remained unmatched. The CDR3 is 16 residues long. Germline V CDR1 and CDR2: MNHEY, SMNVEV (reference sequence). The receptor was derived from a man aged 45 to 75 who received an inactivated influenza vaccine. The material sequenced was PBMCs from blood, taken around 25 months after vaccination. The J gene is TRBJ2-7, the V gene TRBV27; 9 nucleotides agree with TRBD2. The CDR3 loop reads CASSLSGLAHTYEQYF. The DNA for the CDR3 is TGTGCCAGCAGTTTATCGGGACTAGCCCATACCTACGAGCAGTACTTC.